This TCR beta chain derives from a study of response to subunit inactivated influenza vaccine. General observations from the study: Authors suggested seasonal influenza vaccinations each recruit few new T cells.

MiXCR was run by TCRdb on the RT-PCR reads, yielding one entry per CDR3 protein. In the table there are hundreds of thousands of distinct CDR3 sequences, around a sixth of which are singletons. Notes on this clonotype: Its target is unknown.

Trimming took 5 bases from V and 3 from J, leaving 11 bases between them. Per germline, CDR1 SGHTA and CDR2 FQGNSA. The CDR3 is 14 amino acids. Here the sequenced sample was PBMCs from blood, taken 11 to 12 days after vaccination. V gene TRBV7-2 combines with J gene TRBJ2-1; D may be TRBD2 (5 bases). The receptor comes from a middle-aged man who received an inactivated influenza vaccine. CDR3 residues: CASSPGRDYNEQFF. The CDR3 DNA reads TGTGCCAGCAGCCCGGGCCGGGACTACAATGAGCAGTTCTTC. Full variable domain (rest looked up from reference TRBV7-2 and TRBJ2-1): GAGVSQSPSNKVTEKGKDVELRCDPISGHTALYWYRQSLGQGLEFLIYFQGNSAPDKSGLPSDRFSAERTGGSVSTLTIQRTQQEDSAVYLCASSPGRDYNEQFFGPGTRLTVL.